Reported below is one T cell receptor beta chain. The antigen is unknown. Tregs were sorted as CD4+CD25+CD127-/low cells. TCRdb re-analysed the 5' RACE reads in MiXCR, keeping a single row per CDR3 protein. Here the sample spans over 25,000 distinct CDR3 sequences, roughly 30% being singletons. The germline CDR1 and CDR2 sequences are SGHDT and YYEEEE. The CDR3 length is 14 residues. Study-level results: Tumor memory CD4+ T cell TCR gene usage clustered with blood and lymph node memory CD4+ cells and lymph node naive CD4+ cells.

The sequenced sample was tumor-infiltrating Tregs sorted from the breast tumor. This chain links TRBV5-6 with TRBJ2-3; the D is unclear. The J call may be incorrect, as the DNA end agrees better with TRBJ1-5. This receptor was taken from a female donor with breast cancer. For the CDR3, the DNA is TGTGCCAGCAGACCTGTCGCGCGGACCGATACGCAGCATTTT. This encodes CASRPVARTDTQHF.